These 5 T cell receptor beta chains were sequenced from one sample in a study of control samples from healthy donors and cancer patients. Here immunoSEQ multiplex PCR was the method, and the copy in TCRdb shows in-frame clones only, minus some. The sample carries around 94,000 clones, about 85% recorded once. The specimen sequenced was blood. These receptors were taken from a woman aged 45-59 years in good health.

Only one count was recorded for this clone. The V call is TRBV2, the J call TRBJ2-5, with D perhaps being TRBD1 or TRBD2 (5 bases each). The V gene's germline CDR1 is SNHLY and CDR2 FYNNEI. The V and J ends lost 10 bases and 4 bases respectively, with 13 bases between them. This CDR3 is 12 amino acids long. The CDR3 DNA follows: TGTGCCACCGAGGGGACCAGAGAGACCCAGTACTTC. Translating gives CATEGTRETQYF. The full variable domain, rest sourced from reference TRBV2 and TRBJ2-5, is EPEVTQTPSHQVTQMGQEVILRCVPISNHLYFYWYRQILGQKVEFLVSFYNNEISEKSEIFDDQFSVERPDGSNFTLKIRSTKLEDSAMYFCATEGTRETQYFGPGTRLLVL.

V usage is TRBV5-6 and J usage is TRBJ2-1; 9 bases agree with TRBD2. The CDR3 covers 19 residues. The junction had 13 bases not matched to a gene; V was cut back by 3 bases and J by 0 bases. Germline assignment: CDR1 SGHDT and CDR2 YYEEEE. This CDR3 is CASSSLTSGGTSSYNEQFF. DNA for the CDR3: TGTGCCAGCAGCTCCTTAACCAGCGGGGGGACCAGCTCCTACAATGAGCAGTTCTTC.

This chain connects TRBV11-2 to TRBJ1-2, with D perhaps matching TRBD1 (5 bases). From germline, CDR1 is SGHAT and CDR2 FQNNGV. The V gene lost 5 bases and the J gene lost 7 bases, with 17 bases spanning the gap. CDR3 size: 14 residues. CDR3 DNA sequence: TGTGCCAGCAGCCCTTTGGCAGGGTTAGGTGGCTACACCTTC. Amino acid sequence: CASSPLAGLGGYTF.

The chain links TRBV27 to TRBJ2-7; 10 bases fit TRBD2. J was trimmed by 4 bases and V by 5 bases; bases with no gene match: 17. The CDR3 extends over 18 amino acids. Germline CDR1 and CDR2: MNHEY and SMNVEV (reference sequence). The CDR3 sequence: CASSLGSGLATVGYEQYF. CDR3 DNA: TGTGCCAGCAGTCTTGGCTCGGGACTAGCGACTGTGGGGTACGAGCAGTACTTC.

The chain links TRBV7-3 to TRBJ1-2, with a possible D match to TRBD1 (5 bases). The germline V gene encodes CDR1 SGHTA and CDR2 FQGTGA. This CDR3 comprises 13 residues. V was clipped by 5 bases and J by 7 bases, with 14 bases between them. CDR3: CASSLLTGGGYTF. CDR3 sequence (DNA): TGTGCCAGCAGCCTCCTCACGGGGGGTGGCTACACCTTC.